This TCR beta chain emerged from a study of T cell repertoires in aging, cancer and after chemotherapy. TRB rearrangements spanning V, D and J were amplified using mixed TRB-A/B primers. TCRdb re-called the multiplex PCR reads through MiXCR, storing one row per CDR3 protein. This sample carries almost 9,500 distinct CDR3 sequences, 30% to 40% of them seen once, and the ten largest clones take 3.5%. The ends were cut back, 6 bases at V and 5 bases at J, with 22 bases in the middle. The germline V gene has CDR1 DFQATT and CDR2 SNEGSKA (reference sequence). The CDR3 is made up of 15 amino acids. The template was genomic DNA from peripheral blood, not RNA.

The clonotype was recovered from a human donor in good health. Sample: blood. J is TRBJ2-5 and V is TRBV20-1; D possibly corresponds to TRBD2 (7 bases). The CDR3 sequence: CSADPAGGGEETQYF. The CDR3 DNA sequence: TGCAGTGCCGACCCGGCTGGAGGGGGGGAGGAGACCCAGTACTTC.